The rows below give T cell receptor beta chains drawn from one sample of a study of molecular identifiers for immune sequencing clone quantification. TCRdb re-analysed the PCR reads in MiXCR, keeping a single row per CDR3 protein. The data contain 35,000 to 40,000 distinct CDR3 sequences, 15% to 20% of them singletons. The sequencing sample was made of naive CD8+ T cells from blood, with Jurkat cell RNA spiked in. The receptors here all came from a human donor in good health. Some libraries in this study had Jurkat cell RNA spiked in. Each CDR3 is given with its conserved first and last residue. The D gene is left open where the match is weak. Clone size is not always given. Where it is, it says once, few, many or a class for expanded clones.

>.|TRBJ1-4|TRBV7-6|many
CASSSAGGAANEKLFF
TGTGCCAGCAGCTCCGCCGGAGGGGCGGCTAATGAAAAACTGTTTTTT
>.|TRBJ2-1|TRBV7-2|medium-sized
CASSSSGGQFF
TGTGCCAGCAGCTCTTCCGGGGGGCAGTTCTTC
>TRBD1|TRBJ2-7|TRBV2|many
CASSEGDRGWYEQYF
TGTGCCAGCAGTGAAGGGGACAGGGGATGGTACGAGCAGTACTTC
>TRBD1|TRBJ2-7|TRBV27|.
CASSFTGAISYEQYF
TGTGCCAGCTCCTTTACAGGGGCCATCTCCTACGAGCAGTACTTC
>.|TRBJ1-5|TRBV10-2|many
CASSDEGTQPQHF
TGCGCCAGCAGTGATGAAGGGACTCAGCCCCAGCATTTT
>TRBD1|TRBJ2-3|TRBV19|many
CASTSGTGGPTQYF
TGTGCCAGTACTTCCGGGACAGGGGGCCCTACGCAGTATTTT
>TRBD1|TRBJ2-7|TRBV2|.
CASSPTGGPRGDEQYF
TGTGCCAGCAGTCCGACAGGGGGCCCCCGTGGGGACGAGCAGTACTTC
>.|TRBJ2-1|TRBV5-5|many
CASSGGTYNEQFF
TGTGCCAGCAGCGGCGGGACCTACAATGAGCAGTTCTTC
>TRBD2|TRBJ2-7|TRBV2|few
CASTLAGAWNEQYF
TGTGCCAGCACGTTAGCGGGGGCTTGGAACGAGCAGTACTTC
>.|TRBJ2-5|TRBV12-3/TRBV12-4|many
CASSLGQDKRKTQYF
TGTGCCAGCAGTTTAGGACAGGACAAGAGGAAGACCCAGTACTTC
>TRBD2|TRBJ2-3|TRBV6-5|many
CASSYEPSGGADTQYF
TGTGCCAGCAGTTACGAGCCTAGCGGGGGCGCAGATACGCAGTATTTT
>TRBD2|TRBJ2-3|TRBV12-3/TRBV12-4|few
CASHPGLAGLDTQYF
TGTGCCAGCCATCCGGGACTAGCGGGGTTGGATACGCAGTATTTT
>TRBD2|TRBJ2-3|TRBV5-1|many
CASSLTSGTDTQYF
TGCGCCAGCAGCTTAACTAGCGGCACAGATACGCAGTATTTT
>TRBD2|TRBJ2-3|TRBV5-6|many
CASSSMGELAWGSTDTQYF
TGTGCCAGCAGCTCCATGGGCGAACTAGCGTGGGGCTCCACAGATACGCAGTATTTT
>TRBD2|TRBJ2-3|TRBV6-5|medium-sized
CASGRLAGVKDTQYF
TGTGCCAGCGGGAGACTAGCGGGAGTTAAAGATACGCAGTATTTT
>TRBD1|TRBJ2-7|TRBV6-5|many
CASSPIGTGNLLGYEQYF
TGTGCCAGCAGCCCTATAGGGACAGGGAACCTCCTTGGGTACGAGCAGTACTTC
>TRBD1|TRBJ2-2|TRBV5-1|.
CASTADRENTGELFF
TGCGCCAGCACCGCGGACAGGGAGAACACCGGGGAGCTGTTTTTT
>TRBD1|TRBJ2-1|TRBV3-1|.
CACSPRQGMDNEQFF
TGTGCCTGCAGCCCCAGACAGGGGATGGACAATGAGCAGTTCTTC
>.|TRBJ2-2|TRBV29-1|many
CSVEEGYTGELFF
TGCAGCGTTGAAGAAGGATACACCGGGGAGCTGTTTTTT
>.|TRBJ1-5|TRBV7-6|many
CASSPSPDSFNQPQHF
TGTGCCAGCAGCCCCTCGCCCGACAGCTTCAATCAGCCCCAGCATTTT
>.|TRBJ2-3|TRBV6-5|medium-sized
CASSGAFAGRTDTQYF
TGTGCCAGCAGTGGGGCTTTTGCGGGGCGCACAGATACGCAGTATTTT
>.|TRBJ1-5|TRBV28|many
CASRLTEYSNQPQHF
TGTGCCAGCAGATTGACAGAATATAGCAATCAGCCCCAGCATTTT
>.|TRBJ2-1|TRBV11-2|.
CASSLTPNNEQFF
TGTGCCAGCAGCCTTACCCCTAACAATGAGCAGTTCTTC
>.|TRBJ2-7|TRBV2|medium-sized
CASSVGGSYEQYF
TGTGCCAGCAGTGTCGGAGGGTCCTACGAGCAGTACTTC
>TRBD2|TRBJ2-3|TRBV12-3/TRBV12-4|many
CASSFPIAGNTDTQYF
TGTGCCAGCAGTTTCCCTATAGCGGGAAACACAGATACGCAGTATTTT
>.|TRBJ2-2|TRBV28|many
CASSLTPNTGELFF
TGTGCCAGCAGCCTGACTCCTAACACCGGGGAGCTGTTTTTT
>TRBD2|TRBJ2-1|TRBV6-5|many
CASSGTSWNEQFF
TGTGCCAGCAGCGGGACTAGCTGGAATGAGCAGTTCTTC
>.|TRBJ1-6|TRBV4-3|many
CASSQEGAGTHNSPLHF
TGCGCCAGCAGCCAAGAGGGGGCCGGGACCCATAATTCACCCCTCCACTTT
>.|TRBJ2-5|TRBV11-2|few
CASSLDPAYQETQYF
TGTGCCAGCAGCTTAGATCCCGCGTACCAAGAGACCCAGTACTTC
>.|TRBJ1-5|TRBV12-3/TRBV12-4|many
CASSISSEAGQPQHF
TGTGCCAGCTCCATAAGTTCCGAAGCAGGGCAGCCCCAGCATTTT
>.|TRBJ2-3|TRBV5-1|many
CASSLESSDTQYF
TGCGCCAGCAGCTTGGAGAGTTCAGATACGCAGTATTTT
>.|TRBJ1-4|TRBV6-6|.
CASSYSSGTDLGKLFF
TGTGCCAGCAGTTACTCCTCCGGGACCGATCTTGGAAAACTGTTTTTT
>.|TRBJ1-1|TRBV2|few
CASRAGKMNTEAFF
TGTGCCAGCAGGGCAGGGAAGATGAACACTGAAGCTTTCTTT
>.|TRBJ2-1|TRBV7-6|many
CASSQSGPIPDEQFF
TGTGCCAGCAGTCAATCGGGTCCAATACCGGATGAGCAGTTCTTC
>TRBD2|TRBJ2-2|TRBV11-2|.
CASSSSLAEALTGELFF
TGTGCCAGCAGCTCATCCCTAGCGGAGGCCCTCACCGGGGAGCTGTTTTTT
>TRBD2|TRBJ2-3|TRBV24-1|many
CATSDSSGSTDTQYF
TGTGCCACCAGTGATTCTAGCGGTAGCACAGATACGCAGTATTTT
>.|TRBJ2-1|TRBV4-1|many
CASSQETASSYNEQFF
TGCGCCAGCAGCCAAGAAACGGCTAGCTCCTACAATGAGCAGTTCTTC
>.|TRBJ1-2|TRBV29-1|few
CSVPEGGYGYTF
TGCAGCGTCCCCGAGGGAGGGTATGGCTACACCTTC
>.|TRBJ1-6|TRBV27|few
CASSIQSRSPPHF
TGTGCCAGCAGTATCCAGTCCCGTTCACCCCCCCACTTT
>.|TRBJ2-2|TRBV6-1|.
CASSEMDYPYTGELFF
TGTGCCAGCAGTGAAATGGACTATCCGTACACCGGGGAGCTGTTTTTT
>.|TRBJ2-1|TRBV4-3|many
CASSQEAGLAGEGAHEQFF
TGCGCCAGCAGCCAAGAAGCCGGTTTGGCGGGAGAGGGGGCCCATGAGCAGTTCTTC
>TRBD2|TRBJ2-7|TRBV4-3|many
CASSPTTSVTYEQYF
TGCGCCAGCAGTCCAACTACTAGCGTAACCTACGAGCAGTACTTC
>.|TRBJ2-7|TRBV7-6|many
CASSTDSTSSYEQYF
TGTGCCAGCAGCACCGACAGTACTAGCTCCTACGAGCAGTACTTC
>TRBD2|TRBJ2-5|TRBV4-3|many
CASSQERGIAGFQETQYF
TGCGCCAGCAGCCAAGAGAGGGGGATAGCGGGGTTCCAAGAGACCCAGTACTTC
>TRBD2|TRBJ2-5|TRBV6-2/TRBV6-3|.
CASGATSYLQETQYF
TGTGCCAGCGGCGCGACTAGCTACCTCCAAGAGACCCAGTACTTC
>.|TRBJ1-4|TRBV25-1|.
CAARGEEKLFF
TGTGCCGCCCGAGGGGAAGAAAAACTGTTTTTT
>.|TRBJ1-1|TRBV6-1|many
CASSRGNTEAFF
TGTGCCAGCAGTCGAGGGAACACTGAAGCTTTCTTT
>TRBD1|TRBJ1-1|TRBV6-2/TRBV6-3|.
CASSYTGGNTEAFF
TGTGCCAGCAGTTATACAGGGGGTAACACTGAAGCTTTCTTT